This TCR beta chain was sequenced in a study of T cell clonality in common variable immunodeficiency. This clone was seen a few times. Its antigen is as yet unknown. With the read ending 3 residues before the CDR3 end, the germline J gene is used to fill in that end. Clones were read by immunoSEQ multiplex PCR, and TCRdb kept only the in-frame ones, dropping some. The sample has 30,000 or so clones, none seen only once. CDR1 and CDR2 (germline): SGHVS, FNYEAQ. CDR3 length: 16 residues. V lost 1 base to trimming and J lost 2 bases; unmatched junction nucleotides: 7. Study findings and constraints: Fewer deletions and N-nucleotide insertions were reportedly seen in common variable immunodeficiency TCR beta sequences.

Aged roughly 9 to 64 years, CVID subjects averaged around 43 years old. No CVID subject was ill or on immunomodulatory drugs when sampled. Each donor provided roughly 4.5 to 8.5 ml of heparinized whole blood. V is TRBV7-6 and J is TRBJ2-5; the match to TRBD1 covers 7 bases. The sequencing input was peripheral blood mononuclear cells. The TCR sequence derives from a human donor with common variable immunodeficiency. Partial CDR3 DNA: TGTGCCAGCAGCTTAGGTCAGGGACAGCCGCAAGAGACC. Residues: CASSLGQGQPQET. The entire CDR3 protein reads CASSLGQGQPQETQYF.